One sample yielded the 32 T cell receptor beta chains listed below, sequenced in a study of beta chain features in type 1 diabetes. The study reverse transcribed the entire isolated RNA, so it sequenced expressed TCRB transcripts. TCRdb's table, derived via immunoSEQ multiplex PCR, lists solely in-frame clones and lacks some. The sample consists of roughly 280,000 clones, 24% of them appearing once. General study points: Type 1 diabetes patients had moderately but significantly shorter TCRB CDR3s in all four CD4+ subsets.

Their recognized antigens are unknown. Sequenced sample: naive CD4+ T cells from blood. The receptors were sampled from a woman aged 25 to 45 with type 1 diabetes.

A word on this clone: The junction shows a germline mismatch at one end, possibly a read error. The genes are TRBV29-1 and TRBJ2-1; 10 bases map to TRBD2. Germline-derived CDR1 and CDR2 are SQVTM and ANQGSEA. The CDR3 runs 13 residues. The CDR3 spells CSGSGRAYTEQFF. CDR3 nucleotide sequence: TGCAGCGGGAGCGGGAGGGCTTACACTGAGCAGTTCTTC.

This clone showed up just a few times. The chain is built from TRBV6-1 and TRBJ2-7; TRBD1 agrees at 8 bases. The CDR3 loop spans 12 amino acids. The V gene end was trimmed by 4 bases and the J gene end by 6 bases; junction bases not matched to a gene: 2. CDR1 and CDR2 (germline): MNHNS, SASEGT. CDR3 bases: TGTGCCAGCAGTGGACAGGGGCTCGAGCAGTACTTC. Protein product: CASSGQGLEQYF.

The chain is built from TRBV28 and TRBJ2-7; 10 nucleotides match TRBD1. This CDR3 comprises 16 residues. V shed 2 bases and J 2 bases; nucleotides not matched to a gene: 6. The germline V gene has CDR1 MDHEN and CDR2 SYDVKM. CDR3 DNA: TGTGCCAGCAGTTTAGGTCCGGGACAGGGGCCCTACGAGCAGTACTTC. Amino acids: CASSLGPGQGPYEQYF.

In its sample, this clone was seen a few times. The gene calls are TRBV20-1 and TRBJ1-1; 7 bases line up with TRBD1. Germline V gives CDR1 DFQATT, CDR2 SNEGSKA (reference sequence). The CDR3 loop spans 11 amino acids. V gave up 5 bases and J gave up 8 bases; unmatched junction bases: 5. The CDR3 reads CSAGPTGEAFF. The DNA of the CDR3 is TGCAGTGCTGGACCGACAGGGGAAGCTTTCTTT.

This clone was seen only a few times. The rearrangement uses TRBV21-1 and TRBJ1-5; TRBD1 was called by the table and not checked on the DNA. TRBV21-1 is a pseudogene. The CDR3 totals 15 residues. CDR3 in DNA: TGTGCCAGCAGCCTCCTAGGAGGGGGCGGTCAGCCCCAGCATTTT. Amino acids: CASSLLGGGGQPQHF.

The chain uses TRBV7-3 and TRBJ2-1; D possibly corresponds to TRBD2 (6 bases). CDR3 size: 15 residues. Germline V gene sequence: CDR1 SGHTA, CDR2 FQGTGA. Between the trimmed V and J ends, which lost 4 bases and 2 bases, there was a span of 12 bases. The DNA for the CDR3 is TGTGCCAGCAGCTACACACGGGAGCCCTACAATGAGCAGTTCTTC. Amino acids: CASSYTREPYNEQFF.

Here the CDR3 reads CASSPGGSDTQYF. DNA of the CDR3: TGTGCCAGCTCACCGGGGGGGTCAGATACGCAGTATTTT. The chain combines TRBV18 with TRBJ2-3; TRBD2 matches at 7 bases. This CDR3 has 13 amino acids. Trimming took 3 bases from V and 4 from J; bases not matched to a gene: 1. Per germline, CDR1 KGHSH and CDR2 LQKENI.

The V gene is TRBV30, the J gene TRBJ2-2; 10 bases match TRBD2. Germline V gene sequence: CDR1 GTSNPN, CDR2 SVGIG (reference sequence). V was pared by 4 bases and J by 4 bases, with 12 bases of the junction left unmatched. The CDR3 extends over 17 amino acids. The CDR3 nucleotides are TGTGCCTGGACCATCACCCGGACTAGCGGAGTCACCGGGGAGCTGTTTTTT. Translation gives CAWTITRTSGVTGELFF.

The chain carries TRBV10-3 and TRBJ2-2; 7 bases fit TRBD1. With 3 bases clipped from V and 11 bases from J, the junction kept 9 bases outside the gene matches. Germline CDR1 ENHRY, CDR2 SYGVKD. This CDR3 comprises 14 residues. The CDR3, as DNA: TGTGCCATCAGTGACGGGGACAGCCTTCGAGAGCTGTTTTTT. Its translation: CAISDGDSLRELFF.

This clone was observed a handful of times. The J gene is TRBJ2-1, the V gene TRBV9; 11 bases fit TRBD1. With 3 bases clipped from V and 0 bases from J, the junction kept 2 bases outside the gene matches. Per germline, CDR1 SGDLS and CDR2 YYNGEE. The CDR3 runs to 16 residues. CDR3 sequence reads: CASSGGTGGSYNEQFF. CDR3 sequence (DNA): TGTGCCAGCAGCGGAGGGACAGGGGGCTCCTACAATGAGCAGTTCTTC. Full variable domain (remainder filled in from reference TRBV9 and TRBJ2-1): DSGVTQTPKHLITATGQRVTLRCSPRSGDLSVYWYQQSLDQGLQFLIQYYNGEERAKGNILERFSAQQFPDLHSELNLSSLELGDSALYFCASSGGTGGSYNEQFFGPGTRLTVL.

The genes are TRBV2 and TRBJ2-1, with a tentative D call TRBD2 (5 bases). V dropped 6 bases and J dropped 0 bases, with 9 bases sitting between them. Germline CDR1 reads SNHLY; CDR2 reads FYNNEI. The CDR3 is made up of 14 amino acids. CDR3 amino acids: CASRPGSSYNEQFF. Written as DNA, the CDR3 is TGTGCCAGCAGGCCGGGAAGCTCCTACAATGAGCAGTTCTTC.

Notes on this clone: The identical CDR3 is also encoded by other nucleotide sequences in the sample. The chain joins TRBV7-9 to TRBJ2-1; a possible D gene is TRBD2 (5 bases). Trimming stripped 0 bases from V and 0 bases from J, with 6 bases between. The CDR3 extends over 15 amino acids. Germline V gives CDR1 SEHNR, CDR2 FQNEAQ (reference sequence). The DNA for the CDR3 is TGTGCCAGCAGCTTAGCGGGGAGCTCCTACAATGAGCAGTTCTTC. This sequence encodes CASSLAGSSYNEQFF. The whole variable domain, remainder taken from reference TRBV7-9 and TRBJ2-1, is DTGVSQNPRHKITKRGQNVTFRCDPISEHNRLYWYRQTLGQGPEFLTYFQNEAQLEKSRLLSDRFSAERPKGSFSTLEIQRTEQGDSAMYLCASSLAGSSYNEQFFGPGTRLTVL.

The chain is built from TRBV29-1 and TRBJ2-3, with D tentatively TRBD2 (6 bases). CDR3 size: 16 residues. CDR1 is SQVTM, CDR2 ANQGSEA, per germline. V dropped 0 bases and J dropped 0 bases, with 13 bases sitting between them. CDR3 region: CSVEDAPGTSTDTQYF. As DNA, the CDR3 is TGCAGCGTTGAAGACGCCCCCGGGACTAGCACAGATACGCAGTATTTT.

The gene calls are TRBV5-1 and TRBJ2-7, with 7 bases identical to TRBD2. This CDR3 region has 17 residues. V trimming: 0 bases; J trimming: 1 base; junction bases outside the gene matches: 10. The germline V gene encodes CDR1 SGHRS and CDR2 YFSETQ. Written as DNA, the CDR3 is TGCGCCAGCAGCTTGGAGGGAGGCGGGAGTGGGTCCTACGAGCAGTACTTC. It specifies CASSLEGGGSGSYEQYF.

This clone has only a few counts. This CDR3 reads CASSGTGESSYNEQFF. CDR3 sequence (DNA): TGTGCCAGCAGTGGGACAGGGGAAAGCTCCTACAATGAGCAGTTCTTC. The genes are TRBV25-1 and TRBJ2-1, with 9 bases fitting TRBD1. The germline gives CDR1 MGHDK, CDR2 SYGVNS. The V gene end was trimmed by 4 bases and the J gene end by 0 bases; junction bases not matched to a gene: 4. The CDR3 runs 16 residues.

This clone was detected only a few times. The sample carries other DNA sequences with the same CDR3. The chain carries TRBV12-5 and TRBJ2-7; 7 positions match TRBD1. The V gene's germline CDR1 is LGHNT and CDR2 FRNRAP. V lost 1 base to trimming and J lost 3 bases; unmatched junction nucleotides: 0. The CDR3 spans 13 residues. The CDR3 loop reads CASGLGQGYEQYF. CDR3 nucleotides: TGTGCTAGTGGTTTGGGACAGGGCTACGAGCAGTACTTC.

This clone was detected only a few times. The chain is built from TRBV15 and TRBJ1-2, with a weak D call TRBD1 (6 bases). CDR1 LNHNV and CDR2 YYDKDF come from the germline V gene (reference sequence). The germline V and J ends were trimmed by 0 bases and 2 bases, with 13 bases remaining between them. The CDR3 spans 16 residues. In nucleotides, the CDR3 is TGTGCCACCAGCAGAGATTGGCCAGGGACAAACTATGGCTACACCTTC. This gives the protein CATSRDWPGTNYGYTF. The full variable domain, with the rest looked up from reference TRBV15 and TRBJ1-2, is DAMVIQNPRYQVTQFGKPVTLSCSQTLNHNVMYWYQQKSSQAPKLLFHYYDKDFNNEADTPDNFQSRRPNTSFCFLDIRSPGLGDTAMYLCATSRDWPGTNYGYTFGSGTRLTVV.

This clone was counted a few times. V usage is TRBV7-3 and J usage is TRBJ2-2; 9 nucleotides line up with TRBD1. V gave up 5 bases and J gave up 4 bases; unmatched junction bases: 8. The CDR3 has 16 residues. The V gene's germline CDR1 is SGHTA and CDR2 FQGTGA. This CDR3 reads CASSLGQGRSTGELFF. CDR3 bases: TGTGCCAGCAGCCTCGGACAGGGGAGGAGCACCGGGGAGCTGTTTTTT.

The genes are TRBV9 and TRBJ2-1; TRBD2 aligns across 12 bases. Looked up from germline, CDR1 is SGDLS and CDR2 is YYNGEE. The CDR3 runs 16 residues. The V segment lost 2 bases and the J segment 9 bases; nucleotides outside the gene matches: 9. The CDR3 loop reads CASSVTTSGRNGEQFF. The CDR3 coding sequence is TGTGCCAGCAGCGTTACGACTAGCGGGAGAAATGGTGAGCAGTTCTTC.

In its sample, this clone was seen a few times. CDR3 nucleotide sequence: TGCGCCAGCAGCCAGGTACCTAAGGAGACCCAGTACTTC. Translation: CASSQVPKETQYF. The chain uses TRBV4-1 and TRBJ2-5; D not resolved. Trimming took 3 bases from V and 5 from J, leaving 10 bases between them. CDR3 size: 13 residues. CDR1 and CDR2 from the germline V gene are MGHRA and YSYEKL.

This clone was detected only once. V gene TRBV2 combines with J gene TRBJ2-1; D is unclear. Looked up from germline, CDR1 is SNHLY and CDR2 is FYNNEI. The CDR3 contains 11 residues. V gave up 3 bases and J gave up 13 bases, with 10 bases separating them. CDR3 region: CASSDMTFQFF. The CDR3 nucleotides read TGTGCCAGCAGTGATATGACTTTCCAGTTCTTC.

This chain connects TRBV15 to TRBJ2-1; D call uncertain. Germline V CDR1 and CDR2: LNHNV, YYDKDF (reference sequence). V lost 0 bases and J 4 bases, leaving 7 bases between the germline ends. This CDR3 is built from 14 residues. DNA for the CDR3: TGTGCCACCAGCAGAGATCACCAGTACAATGAGCAGTTCTTC. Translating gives CATSRDHQYNEQFF. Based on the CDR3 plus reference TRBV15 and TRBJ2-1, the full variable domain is DAMVIQNPRYQVTQFGKPVTLSCSQTLNHNVMYWYQQKSSQAPKLLFHYYDKDFNNEADTPDNFQSRRPNTSFCFLDIRSPGLGDTAMYLCATSRDHQYNEQFFGPGTRLTVL.

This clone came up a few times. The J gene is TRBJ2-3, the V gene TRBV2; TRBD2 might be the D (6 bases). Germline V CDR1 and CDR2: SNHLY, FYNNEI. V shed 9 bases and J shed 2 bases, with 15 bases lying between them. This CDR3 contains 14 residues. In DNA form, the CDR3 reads TGTGCCAGTCGGTCTAGCGAGTTCACAGATACGCAGTATTTT. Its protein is CASRSSEFTDTQYF.

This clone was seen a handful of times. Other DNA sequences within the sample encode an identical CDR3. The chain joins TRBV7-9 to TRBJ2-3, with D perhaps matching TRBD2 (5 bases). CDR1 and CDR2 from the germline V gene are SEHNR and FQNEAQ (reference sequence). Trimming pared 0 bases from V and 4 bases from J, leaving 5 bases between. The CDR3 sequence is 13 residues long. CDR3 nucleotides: TGTGCCAGCAGCTTAGCCGGGGCAGATACGCAGTATTTT. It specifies CASSLAGADTQYF.

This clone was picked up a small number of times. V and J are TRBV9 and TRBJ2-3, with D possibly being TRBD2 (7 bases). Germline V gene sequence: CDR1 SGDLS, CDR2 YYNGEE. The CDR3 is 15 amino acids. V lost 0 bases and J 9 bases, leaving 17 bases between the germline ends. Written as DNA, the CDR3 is TGTGCCAGCAGCGTAGCTGGGCAGGGGAGGGTAACGCAGTATTTT. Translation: CASSVAGQGRVTQYF.

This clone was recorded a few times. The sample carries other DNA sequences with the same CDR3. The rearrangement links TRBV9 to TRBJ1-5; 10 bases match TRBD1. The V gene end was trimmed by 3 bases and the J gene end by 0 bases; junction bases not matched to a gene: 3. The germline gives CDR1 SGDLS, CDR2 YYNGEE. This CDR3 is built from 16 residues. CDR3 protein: CASSAGTGDSNQPQHF. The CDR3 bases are TGTGCCAGCAGCGCAGGGACAGGGGATAGCAATCAGCCCCAGCATTTT.

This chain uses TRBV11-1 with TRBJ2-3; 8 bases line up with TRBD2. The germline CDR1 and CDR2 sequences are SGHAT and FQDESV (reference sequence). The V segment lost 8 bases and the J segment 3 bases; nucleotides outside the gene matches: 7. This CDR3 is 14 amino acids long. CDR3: CASGLAGGTDTQYF. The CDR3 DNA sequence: TGTGCCAGCGGTTTGGCGGGAGGAACAGATACGCAGTATTTT. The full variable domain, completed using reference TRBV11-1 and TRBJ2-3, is EAEVAQSPRYKITEKSQAVAFWCDPISGHATLYWYRQILGQGPELLVQFQDESVVDDSQLPKDRFSAERLKGVDSTLKIQPAELGDSAMYLCASGLAGGTDTQYFGPGTRLTVL.

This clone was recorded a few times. CDR3 region: CASSGPDRGEGYGYTF. CDR3 bases: TGTGCCAGCAGCGGCCCAGACAGGGGCGAAGGCTATGGCTACACCTTC. The chain recombines TRBV5-6 with TRBJ1-2; TRBD1 agrees at 8 bases. CDR1 and CDR2 from the germline V gene are SGHDT and YYEEEE. J was trimmed by 4 bases and V by 4 bases; bases with no gene match: 12. The CDR3 is 16 residues long.

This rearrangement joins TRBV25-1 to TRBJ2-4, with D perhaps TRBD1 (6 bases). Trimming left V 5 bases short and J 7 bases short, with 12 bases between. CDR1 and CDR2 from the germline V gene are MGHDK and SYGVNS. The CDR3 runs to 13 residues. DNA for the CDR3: TGTGCCAGCAGTCAAGGGACAATGAACATTCAGTACTTC. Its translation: CASSQGTMNIQYF.

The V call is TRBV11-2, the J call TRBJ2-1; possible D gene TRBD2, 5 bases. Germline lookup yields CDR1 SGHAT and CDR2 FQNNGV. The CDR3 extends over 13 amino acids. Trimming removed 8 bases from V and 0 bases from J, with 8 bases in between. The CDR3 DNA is TGTGCCAGCGGGCGGGTCTCCTACAATGAGCAGTTCTTC. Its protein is CASGRVSYNEQFF. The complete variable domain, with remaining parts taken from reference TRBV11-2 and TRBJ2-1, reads EAGVAQSPRYKIIEKRQSVAFWCNPISGHATLYWYQQILGQGPKLLIQFQNNGVVDDSQLPKDRFSAERLKGVDSTLKIQPAKLEDSAVYLCASGRVSYNEQFFGPGTRLTVL.

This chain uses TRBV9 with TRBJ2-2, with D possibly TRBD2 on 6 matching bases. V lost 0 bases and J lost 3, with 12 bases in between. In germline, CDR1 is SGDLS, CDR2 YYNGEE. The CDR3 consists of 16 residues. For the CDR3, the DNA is TGTGCCAGCAGCGTAGAGGCAGGGACTTACACCGGGGAGCTGTTTTTT. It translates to CASSVEAGTYTGELFF. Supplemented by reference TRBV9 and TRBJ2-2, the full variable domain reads DSGVTQTPKHLITATGQRVTLRCSPRSGDLSVYWYQQSLDQGLQFLIQYYNGEERAKGNILERFSAQQFPDLHSELNLSSLELGDSALYFCASSVEAGTYTGELFFGEGSRLTVL.

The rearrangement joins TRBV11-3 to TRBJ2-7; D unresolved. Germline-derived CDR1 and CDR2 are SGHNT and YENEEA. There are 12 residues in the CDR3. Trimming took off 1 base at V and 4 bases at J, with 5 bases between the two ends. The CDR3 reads CASSLVLYEQYF. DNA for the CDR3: TGTGCCAGCAGCTTAGTCCTATACGAGCAGTACTTC.